These T cell receptor beta chains were read from a single sample in a study of blood T cell repertoires in COVID-19. Libraries were prepared by immunoSEQ multiplex PCR; TCRdb keeps only in-frame clonotypes and omits some of them. In the table there are approximately 70,000 clones, more than 80% of which are singletons. The source material was peripheral blood. These receptors all stem from a woman aged 80 or over with active or convalescent COVID-19. The CDR3 runs from the conserved cysteine through the conserved F or W. Each record gives: clone size, J gene, V gene, CDR3 protein. For some rows the clone size is stated as once, few or many, or as a class when expanded; others skip it.

>.|TRBJ1-3|TRBV19
CASQFDRDYTIYF
>many|TRBJ2-3|TRBV9
CASSVEFRTDTQYF
>.|TRBJ2-5|TRBV10-3
CATRTNQETQYF
>.|TRBJ2-1|TRBV4-3
CASSQDWDRGAYYNEQFF
>.|TRBJ2-7|TRBV10-3
CAISDSGTGGPLSYEQYF
>.|TRBJ1-2|TRBV27
CASSWDRNYGYTF
>.|TRBJ1-6|TRBV6-5
CASLGDRDNSPLHF
>.|TRBJ1-1|TRBV5-6
CASSQGTATEAFF
>.|TRBJ2-3|TRBV4-1
CASSQALAGLTSTDTQYF
>.|TRBJ1-2|TRBV3-1/TRBV3-2
CASSQTGTTRQTNYGYTF
>.|TRBJ2-5|TRBV11-2
CASKKAGAPQTQYF
>.|TRBJ1-2|TRBV29-1
CSVAPGTAIYGYTF
>.|TRBJ1-3|TRBV19
CATGRGGPRNTIYF
>.|TRBJ2-2|TRBV28
CASKITGAPNTGELFF
>.|TRBJ1-6|TRBV30
CAWSVRGYNSPLHF
>few|TRBJ2-1|TRBV2
CASSEGLALNEQFF
>.|TRBJ1-2|TRBV19
CASSTGGVYYGYTF
>.|TRBJ2-1|TRBV2
CASSEGGGSYNEQFF
>.|TRBJ1-4|TRBV3-1/TRBV3-2
CASSQEDPLGKSTNEKLFF
>.|TRBJ2-4|TRBV2
CASSITSPLAKNIQYF
>.|TRBJ1-1|TRBV27
CASSLTGTVNTEAFF
>.|TRBJ1-3|TRBV5-3
CARSLWTGSSGNTIYF
>.|TRBJ1-1|TRBV19
CASTPGGGNTEAFF
>.|TRBJ2-1|TRBV5-1
CASSSSGDLSYNEQFF
>.|TRBJ1-2|TRBV11-2
CASSPTPGGYTF
>.|TRBJ1-4|TRBV19
CASSGIRTGGLQEKLFF
>.|TRBJ1-1|TRBV5-1
CASSLGSYLNTEAFF
>.|TRBJ1-6|TRBV2
CASRWLVANSPLHF
>.|TRBJ1-2|TRBV27
CASLAPGYGYTF
>once|TRBJ2-1|TRBV5-5
CASSSQTGGSYNEQFF
>.|TRBJ2-7|TRBV6-5
CASRDTIFYEQYF
>once|TRBJ2-5|TRBV4-1
CASSLGTEETQYF
>.|TRBJ1-3|TRBV5-1
CASSLFYGQASGNTIYF
>once|TRBJ1-5|TRBV5-6
CASSEGTGRQPQHF
>.|TRBJ1-6|TRBV2
CASSDKGEGSPLHF
>.|TRBJ2-7|TRBV29-1
CSVEDGLSSYEQYF
>once|TRBJ1-2|TRBV7-2
CASSLEGYGGYTF
>.|TRBJ2-2|TRBV7-2
CASNPPGTTNTGELFF
>.|TRBJ2-5|TRBV19
CASRTGGRETQYF
>.|TRBJ2-2|TRBV5-1
CASRGGQGIAGELFF
>.|TRBJ2-1|TRBV19
CASSIGQGSYNEQFF
>few|TRBJ2-7|TRBV24-1
CATSDFGTSDSYEQYF
>few|TRBJ1-4|TRBV5-6
CASSLRQGHATNEKLFF
>.|TRBJ2-3|TRBV10-2
CASSARGVPDTQYF
>.|TRBJ1-3|TRBV5-1
CASSILGPGNTIYF
>.|TRBJ2-3|TRBV12-3/TRBV12-4
CASSPRGGDTQYF
>.|TRBJ1-2|TRBV7-9
CASSSLGGGLNGYTF
>.|TRBJ2-4|TRBV19
CASRGVRQGKNIQYF
>few|TRBJ1-2|TRBV9
CASSPDRASLYGYTF
>.|TRBJ2-7|TRBV15
CATSRVQGTYEQYF
>.|TRBJ2-2|TRBV5-1
CASSLRGGQGHTGELFF
>.|TRBJ2-2|TRBV6-5
CASSYLRDRGTGELFF
>few|TRBJ2-7|TRBV5-1
CASSLEGQGPYEQYF
>.|TRBJ1-3|TRBV11-2
CASSLVGALDTIYF
>.|TRBJ2-3|TRBV4-1
CASSQDTRGGDTQYF
>.|TRBJ1-2|TRBV28
CASSLTGGTGIGGNYGYTF
>.|TRBJ2-2|TRBV11-3
CASSSYLIQGTGELFF